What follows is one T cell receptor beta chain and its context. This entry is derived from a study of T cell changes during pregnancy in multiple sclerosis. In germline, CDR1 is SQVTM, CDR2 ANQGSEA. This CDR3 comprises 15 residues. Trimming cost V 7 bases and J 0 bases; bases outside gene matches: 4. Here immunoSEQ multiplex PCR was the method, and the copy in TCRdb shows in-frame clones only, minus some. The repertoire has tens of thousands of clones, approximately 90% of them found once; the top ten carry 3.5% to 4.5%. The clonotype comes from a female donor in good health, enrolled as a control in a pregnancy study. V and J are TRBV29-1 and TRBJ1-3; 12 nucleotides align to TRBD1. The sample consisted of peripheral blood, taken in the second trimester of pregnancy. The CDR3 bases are TGCAGCGCTGGGGGACAGGGGGCCTCTGGAAACACCATATATTTT. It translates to CSAGGQGASGNTIYF.